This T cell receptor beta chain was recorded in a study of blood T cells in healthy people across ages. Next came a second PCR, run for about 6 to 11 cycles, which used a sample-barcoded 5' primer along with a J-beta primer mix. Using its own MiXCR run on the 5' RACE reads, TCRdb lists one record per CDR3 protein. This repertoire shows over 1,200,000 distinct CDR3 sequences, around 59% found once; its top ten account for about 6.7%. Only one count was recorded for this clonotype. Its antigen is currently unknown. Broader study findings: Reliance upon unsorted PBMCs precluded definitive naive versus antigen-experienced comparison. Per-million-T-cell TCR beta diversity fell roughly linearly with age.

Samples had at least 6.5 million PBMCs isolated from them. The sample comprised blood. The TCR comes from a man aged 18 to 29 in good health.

This CDR3 reads CSASRGSGANVLTF. CDR3 DNA sequence: TGCAGTGCTAGTCGGGGCTCTGGGGCCAACGTCCTGACTTTC. The chain recombines TRBV20-1 with TRBJ2-6, with D perhaps matching TRBD2 (5 bases). V lost 3 bases and J lost 0, with 6 bases in between. The CDR3 contains 14 residues. In germline, CDR1 is DFQATT, CDR2 SNEGSKA (reference sequence).